This TCR beta chain was observed in a study of a mutant IDH1 vaccine in newly diagnosed glioma. Turning to the study itself: Previous care, which was radiotherapy, temozolomide, or both, most often involved both.

Findings of the study overall: Pseudoprogression apparently lacked any relation to changes in top peripheral T cell clonotypes.

Time point of the sample: baseline, week 1 (first vaccination visit). Treatment here: pre-vaccination baseline after standard-of-care therapy. Donor tumors were new WHO grade 3 or 4 IDH1-mutant, ATRX-lost astrocytomas. Germline V gene data show CDR1 as MDHEN and CDR2 as SYDVKM. Trimming removed 7 bases at V and 9 bases at J, with 24 bases between. CDR3 length: 16 amino acids. Sequenced by immunoSEQ multiplex PCR; TCRdb stores in-frame clones only, minus some. Here the sample spans under 80,000 clones, roughly 85% being singletons. Note on this clone: Its antigen is unknown.

The sequencing used PBMCs, collected from a glioma patient treated with radiotherapy, temozolomide or both. The source of this sequence is a man younger than 45 with glioma. This chain connects TRBV28 to TRBJ1-4; D gene uncertain. The DNA of the CDR3 is TGTGCCAGCACTATGCCCCCAATGATCGGGAGGAAAAAACTGTTTTTT. The encoded protein is CASTMPPMIGRKKLFF.